A selection of T cell receptor beta chains follows, all from one sample in a study of T cell responses to AZD1222 COVID-19 vaccine. TCRdb keeps only in-frame clones here, not all; method: immunoSEQ multiplex PCR. Of 250,000 to 300,000 clones in the sample, roughly 93% are singletons; the top ten hold less than 0.6%. The sample in question was peripheral blood, obtained 28 days after the second AZD1222 dose. These receptors were obtained from an adult who received the AZD1222 COVID-19 vaccine. Both conserved end residues are part of each CDR3. The D gene is left open where the match is weak. Only some rows state a clone size, as once, few, many or a class for expanded clones.

D gene: TRBD1; J gene: TRBJ1-6; V gene: TRBV5-6; clone size: NA; CDR3 protein: CVSSLSRQGSSSYNSPLHF; CDR3 DNA: TGTGTCAGCAGCTTGAGTAGACAGGGTTCCAGCTCCTATAATTCACCCCTCCACTTT
D gene: TRBD2; J gene: TRBJ2-1; V gene: TRBV7-8; clone size: NA; CDR3 protein: CASSLDGASGGVSYNEQFF; CDR3 DNA: TGTGCCAGCAGCTTAGACGGGGCTAGCGGGGGTGTTTCCTACAATGAGCAGTTCTTC
D gene: NA; J gene: TRBJ2-2; V gene: TRBV13; clone size: NA; CDR3 protein: CASSLLGAGTGELFF; CDR3 DNA: TGTGCCAGCAGCTTATTAGGGGCTGGTACCGGGGAGCTGTTTTTT
D gene: NA; J gene: TRBJ1-2; V gene: TRBV6-1; clone size: NA; CDR3 protein: CASSEGARGYTF; CDR3 DNA: TGTGCCAGCAGTGAAGGGGCCAGGGGCTACACCTTC
D gene: NA; J gene: TRBJ1-3; V gene: TRBV3-1/TRBV3-2; clone size: NA; CDR3 protein: CASSLLGRASGNTIYF; CDR3 DNA: TGTGCCAGCAGCCTTCTCGGGAGGGCCTCTGGAAACACCATATATTTT
D gene: TRBD2; J gene: TRBJ2-1; V gene: TRBV19; clone size: NA; CDR3 protein: CASSYVGGGNEQFF; CDR3 DNA: TGTGCCAGTAGTTACGTCGGCGGGGGGAATGAGCAGTTCTTC
D gene: TRBD1; J gene: TRBJ1-1; V gene: TRBV5-1; clone size: once; CDR3 protein: CASSLDRGVTEAFF; CDR3 DNA: TGCGCCAGCAGCTTGGACAGGGGTGTTACTGAAGCTTTCTTT
D gene: NA; J gene: TRBJ1-5; V gene: TRBV13; clone size: NA; CDR3 protein: CASSLRRDQPQHF; CDR3 DNA: TGTGCCAGCAGCTTAAGGCGGGATCAGCCCCAGCATTTT
D gene: TRBD2; J gene: TRBJ2-7; V gene: TRBV5-6; clone size: NA; CDR3 protein: CASSLGTSGISGQYF; CDR3 DNA: TGTGCCAGCAGCTTAGGGACTAGCGGGATCTCTGGGCAGTACTTC
D gene: TRBD2; J gene: TRBJ2-7; V gene: TRBV2; clone size: NA; CDR3 protein: CASSKAGPEQYF; CDR3 DNA: TGTGCCAGCAGTAAAGCGGGACCCGAGCAGTACTTC
D gene: NA; J gene: TRBJ2-1; V gene: TRBV7-2; clone size: NA; CDR3 protein: CASSLMWSQSYEQFF; CDR3 DNA: TGTGCCAGCAGCTTAATGTGGTCCCAGTCTTATGAGCAGTTCTTC
D gene: NA; J gene: TRBJ2-1; V gene: TRBV4-2; clone size: NA; CDR3 protein: CASSQEESSYNEQFF; CDR3 DNA: TGTGCCAGCAGCCAAGAAGAGAGCTCCTACAATGAGCAGTTCTTC
D gene: NA; J gene: TRBJ1-2; V gene: TRBV12-3/TRBV12-4; clone size: NA; CDR3 protein: CASSFDTYGYTF; CDR3 DNA: TGTGCCAGCAGTTTCGACACCTATGGCTACACCTTC
D gene: NA; J gene: TRBJ1-2; V gene: TRBV6-5; clone size: NA; CDR3 protein: CASSTGLEGYTF; CDR3 DNA: TGTGCCAGCAGCACGGGCCTCGAGGGCTACACCTTC
D gene: TRBD1; J gene: TRBJ1-5; V gene: TRBV7-2; clone size: NA; CDR3 protein: CASSTWTGGNQPQHF; CDR3 DNA: TGTGCCAGCAGCACCTGGACAGGGGGCAATCAGCCCCAGCATTTT
D gene: TRBD1; J gene: TRBJ2-5; V gene: TRBV5-1; clone size: NA; CDR3 protein: CASSFRDSQETQYF; CDR3 DNA: TGCGCCAGCAGCTTCCGGGACAGTCAAGAGACCCAGTACTTC
D gene: TRBD1; J gene: TRBJ1-3; V gene: TRBV27; clone size: NA; CDR3 protein: CASSPSPGGSGNTIYF; CDR3 DNA: TGTGCCAGCAGTCCCTCTCCAGGGGGCTCGGGAAACACCATATATTTT
D gene: NA; J gene: TRBJ1-5; V gene: TRBV19; clone size: NA; CDR3 protein: CASSTANSNQPQHF; CDR3 DNA: TGTGCCAGTAGTACGGCAAATAGCAATCAGCCCCAGCATTTT
D gene: NA; J gene: TRBJ2-3; V gene: TRBV11-1; clone size: once; CDR3 protein: CASSPISDTQYF; CDR3 DNA: TGTGCCAGCAGCCCAATATCAGATACGCAGTATTTT
D gene: TRBD1; J gene: TRBJ1-4; V gene: TRBV19; clone size: NA; CDR3 protein: CASSIGGTGAEKLFF; CDR3 DNA: TGTGCCAGTAGTATAGGAGGGACAGGGGCCGAAAAACTGTTTTTT
D gene: TRBD1; J gene: TRBJ1-5; V gene: TRBV18; clone size: once; CDR3 protein: CASSSVTGGRQPQHF; CDR3 DNA: TGTGCCAGCTCATCCGTCACAGGGGGTCGGCAGCCCCAGCATTTT
D gene: NA; J gene: TRBJ1-1; V gene: TRBV6-5; clone size: NA; CDR3 protein: CASRAVNTEAFF; CDR3 DNA: TGTGCCAGCAGGGCAGTGAACACTGAAGCTTTCTTT
D gene: NA; J gene: TRBJ1-5; V gene: TRBV3-1/TRBV3-2; clone size: NA; CDR3 protein: CASSPSRTAPQHF; CDR3 DNA: TGTGCCAGCAGCCCCTCCCGGACCGCCCCCCAGCATTTT
D gene: NA; J gene: TRBJ2-3; V gene: TRBV4-1; clone size: NA; CDR3 protein: CASSQATTDTQYF; CDR3 DNA: TGCGCCAGCAGCCAGGCCACCACAGATACGCAGTATTTT
D gene: NA; J gene: TRBJ1-4; V gene: TRBV15; clone size: NA; CDR3 protein: CATSRDRSEKLFF; CDR3 DNA: TGTGCCACCAGCAGAGACCGTAGTGAAAAACTGTTTTTT
D gene: NA; J gene: TRBJ2-2; V gene: TRBV3-1/TRBV3-2; clone size: NA; CDR3 protein: CASSQTIGELFF; CDR3 DNA: TGTGCCAGCAGCCAAACTATCGGGGAGCTGTTTTTT
D gene: TRBD1; J gene: TRBJ1-3; V gene: TRBV6-1; clone size: NA; CDR3 protein: CASSESGGNSGNTIYF; CDR3 DNA: TGTGCCAGCAGTGAGTCAGGGGGTAACTCTGGAAACACCATATATTTT
D gene: TRBD2; J gene: TRBJ2-5; V gene: TRBV7-2; clone size: NA; CDR3 protein: CASSSMGGPGWTQYF; CDR3 DNA: TGTGCCAGCAGCTCGATGGGAGGGCCCGGTTGGACCCAGTACTTC
D gene: NA; J gene: TRBJ2-2; V gene: TRBV2; clone size: NA; CDR3 protein: CATRGNANTGELFF; CDR3 DNA: TGTGCCACCCGGGGGAACGCGAACACCGGGGAGCTGTTTTTT
D gene: NA; J gene: TRBJ1-4; V gene: TRBV27; clone size: once; CDR3 protein: CASSSSVATNEKLFF; CDR3 DNA: TGTGCCAGCAGTTCATCGGTTGCAACTAATGAAAAACTGTTTTTT
D gene: NA; J gene: TRBJ2-3; V gene: TRBV4-1; clone size: NA; CDR3 protein: CASSLGYTQYF; CDR3 DNA: TGCGCCAGCAGCCTAGGCTATACGCAGTATTTT
D gene: NA; J gene: TRBJ2-7; V gene: TRBV3-1/TRBV3-2; clone size: NA; CDR3 protein: CASSYAGPSYEQYF; CDR3 DNA: TGTGCCAGCAGCTACGCGGGACCATCCTACGAGCAGTACTTC
D gene: NA; J gene: TRBJ2-1; V gene: TRBV7-3; clone size: NA; CDR3 protein: CASSLNSARSSYNEQFF; CDR3 DNA: TGTGCCAGCAGCTTAAACAGTGCACGGAGCTCCTACAATGAGCAGTTCTTC
D gene: TRBD2; J gene: TRBJ2-1; V gene: TRBV28; clone size: NA; CDR3 protein: CASSRTSGLYNEQFF; CDR3 DNA: TGTGCCAGCAGTAGGACTAGCGGCTTATACAATGAGCAGTTCTTC
D gene: NA; J gene: TRBJ1-1; V gene: TRBV28; clone size: NA; CDR3 protein: CASRGSNTEAFF; CDR3 DNA: TGTGCCAGCAGAGGGTCGAACACTGAAGCTTTCTTT
D gene: NA; J gene: TRBJ2-3; V gene: TRBV28; clone size: NA; CDR3 protein: CASGEDAAADTQYF; CDR3 DNA: TGTGCCAGCGGAGAGGATGCGGCGGCAGATACGCAGTATTTT
D gene: TRBD2; J gene: TRBJ2-1; V gene: TRBV3-1/TRBV3-2; clone size: NA; CDR3 protein: CASKGLAGTTYNEQFF; CDR3 DNA: TGTGCCAGCAAGGGACTAGCGGGGACTACCTACAATGAGCAGTTCTTC
D gene: TRBD2; J gene: TRBJ2-3; V gene: TRBV20-1; clone size: NA; CDR3 protein: CSASRGLVSGVPSTDTQYF; CDR3 DNA: TGCAGTGCTAGTCGTGGCCTGGTTAGCGGGGTACCTAGCACAGATACGCAGTATTTT
D gene: TRBD2; J gene: TRBJ2-7; V gene: TRBV15; clone size: once; CDR3 protein: CATSRVLLGGGSYEQYF; CDR3 DNA: TGTGCCACCAGCAGAGTTCTACTCGGCGGGGGTAGCTACGAGCAGTACTTC
D gene: NA; J gene: TRBJ2-7; V gene: TRBV28; clone size: NA; CDR3 protein: CASRRAGPLYEQYF; CDR3 DNA: TGTGCCAGCCGGAGGGCAGGGCCCCTCTACGAGCAGTACTTC
D gene: TRBD1; J gene: TRBJ1-5; V gene: TRBV7-8; clone size: NA; CDR3 protein: CASSMQPAGGLGQPQHF; CDR3 DNA: TGTGCCAGCAGCATGCAACCTGCAGGGGGCCTAGGTCAGCCCCAGCATTTT
D gene: NA; J gene: TRBJ2-1; V gene: TRBV5-1; clone size: NA; CDR3 protein: CASSQSTGYNEQFF; CDR3 DNA: TGCGCCAGCAGCCAGTCCACGGGTTACAATGAGCAGTTCTTC
D gene: NA; J gene: TRBJ1-5; V gene: TRBV5-1; clone size: NA; CDR3 protein: CASSLDGDRNQPQHF; CDR3 DNA: TGCGCCAGCAGCTTGGATGGGGATCGCAATCAGCCCCAGCATTTT
D gene: NA; J gene: TRBJ2-7; V gene: TRBV5-1; clone size: NA; CDR3 protein: CASSLRGTGYKDEQYF; CDR3 DNA: TGCGCCAGCAGCCTAAGGGGGACCGGTTATAAGGACGAGCAGTACTTC
D gene: TRBD1; J gene: TRBJ2-7; V gene: TRBV3-1/TRBV3-2; clone size: NA; CDR3 protein: CASSWDSSSYEQYF; CDR3 DNA: TGTGCCAGCAGCTGGGACAGTAGCTCCTACGAGCAGTACTTC
D gene: NA; J gene: TRBJ2-2; V gene: TRBV12-3/TRBV12-4; clone size: NA; CDR3 protein: CASSFGGSGELFF; CDR3 DNA: TGTGCCAGCAGTTTCGGGGGATCAGGGGAGCTGTTTTTT
D gene: NA; J gene: TRBJ2-2; V gene: TRBV4-1; clone size: NA; CDR3 protein: CASSQGQGELFF; CDR3 DNA: TGCGCCAGCAGCCAAGGTCAGGGGGAGCTGTTTTTT
D gene: TRBD2; J gene: TRBJ2-3; V gene: TRBV9; clone size: NA; CDR3 protein: CASSVEDGGRARDTQYF; CDR3 DNA: TGTGCCAGCAGCGTAGAGGACGGCGGGAGGGCCAGGGATACGCAGTATTTT